This section outlines one T cell receptor beta chain sequence together with its context. Germline V gene sequence: CDR1 SEHNR, CDR2 FQNEAQ (reference sequence). CDR3 size: 14 residues. V shed 4 bases and J shed 10 bases, with 14 bases lying between them. This entry belongs to a study of regulatory T cells in long-lasting Graves disease. Time point described: newly diagnosed GD, antithyroid drugs for less than 3 months. From PBMCs, RNA was extracted and then used to make the TCR library. Investigators prepared the TCR beta libraries by applying iRepertoire HTBI primers and Arm-PCR of CDR3 regions. TCRdb re-called the multiplex PCR reads with MiXCR, one entry per CDR3 protein. This sample yields 550,000 to 650,000 distinct CDR3 sequences, of which 15% to 20% are seen a single time; more than 10% belongs to the top ten. The data were also submitted as part of a second study, on T cells in Graves' hyperthyroidism and ophthalmopathy. As that study records: Among clonotypes expanded in thyroid above 0.001, most were also found in blood.

This receptor was obtained from a man between 18 and 29 years old with Graves disease. The chain employs TRBV7-9 and TRBJ1-6, with D uncertain. Sequencing used peripheral blood mononuclear cells (PBMCs), obtained at new diagnosis, from a patient treated with antithyroid drugs. In DNA form, the CDR3 reads TGTGCCAGCAGCTCCGGAACGCGGTCCTCACCCCTCCACTTT. This sequence encodes CASSSGTRSSPLHF. Supplemented by reference TRBV7-9 and TRBJ1-6, the full variable domain reads DTGVSQNPRHKITKRGQNVTFRCDPISEHNRLYWYRQTLGQGPEFLTYFQNEAQLEKSRLLSDRFSAERPKGSFSTLEIQRTEQGDSAMYLCASSSGTRSSPLHFGNGTRLTVT.